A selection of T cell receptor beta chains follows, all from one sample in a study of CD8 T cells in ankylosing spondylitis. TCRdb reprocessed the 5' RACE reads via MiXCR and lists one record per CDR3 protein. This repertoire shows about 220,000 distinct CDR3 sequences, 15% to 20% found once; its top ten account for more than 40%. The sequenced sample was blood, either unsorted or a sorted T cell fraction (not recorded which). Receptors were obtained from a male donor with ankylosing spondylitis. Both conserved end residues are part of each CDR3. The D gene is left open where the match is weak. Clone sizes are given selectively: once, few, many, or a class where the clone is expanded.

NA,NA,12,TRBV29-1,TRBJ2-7,TGCAGCGTTGAAGACGGGGTCTACGAGCAGTACTTC,CSVEDGVYEQYF
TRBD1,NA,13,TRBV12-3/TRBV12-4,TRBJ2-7,TGTGCCAGCACCAAGACAGGGAGCTACGAGCAGTACTTC,CASTKTGSYEQYF
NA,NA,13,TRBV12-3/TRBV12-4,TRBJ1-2,TGTGCCAGCAGCCGGGGACCCAACTATGGCTACACCTTC,CASSRGPNYGYTF
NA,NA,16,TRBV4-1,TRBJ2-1,TGCGCCAGCAGCCTAGGGAGAGATACAAGAATCAATGAGCAGTTCTTC,CASSLGRDTRINEQFF
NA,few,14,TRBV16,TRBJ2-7,TGTGCCAGCAGCCATGGGGGCGGTACCTACGAGCAGTACTTC,CASSHGGGTYEQYF
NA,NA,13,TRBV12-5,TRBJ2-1,TGTGCTAGTGGGGTCGAACAGGGCACTGAGCAGTTCTTC,CASGVEQGTEQFF
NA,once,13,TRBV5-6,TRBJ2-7,TGTGCCACCAAACGAGCGGGCGACTACGAGCAGTACTTC,CATKRAGDYEQYF
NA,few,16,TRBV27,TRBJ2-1,TGTGCCAGCAGTTTCGGTTATTGGGGCGCGGCGGATGAGCAGTTCTTC,CASSFGYWGAADEQFF
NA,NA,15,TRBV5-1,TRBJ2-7,TGCGCCAGCAGCTCCTCCGGTAGGGTAGGGAACGAGCAGTACTTC,CASSSSGRVGNEQYF
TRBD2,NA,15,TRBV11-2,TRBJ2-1,TGTGCCAGCAGCGTGGAAAGACTAGCCGTTGATGAGCAGTTCTTC,CASSVERLAVDEQFF
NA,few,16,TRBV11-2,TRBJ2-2,TGTGCCAGCAGCTTCTGGACAGTGGGAGGGCCCGGGGAGCTGTTTTTT,CASSFWTVGGPGELFF
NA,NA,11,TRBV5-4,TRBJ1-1,TGTGCCAGTACCGACAGGACTGAAGCTTTCTTT,CASTDRTEAFF
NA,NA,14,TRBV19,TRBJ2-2,TGTGCCAGTAGTACCCAGGGTTTTCTCGGGGAGCTGTTTTTT,CASSTQGFLGELFF
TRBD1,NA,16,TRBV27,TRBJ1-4,TGTGCCAGCAGTTTATCCCCGACAGGGGTCTATGAAAAACTGTTTTTT,CASSLSPTGVYEKLFF
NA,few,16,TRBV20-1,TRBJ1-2,TGCAGTGCTAGAGATATCCTTGTGGCCGGGGACGATGGCTACACCTTC,CSARDILVAGDDGYTF
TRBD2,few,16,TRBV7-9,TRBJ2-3,TGTGCCAGCAGCCAACCGACTAGCGGATTGGAGGATACGCAGTATTTT,CASSQPTSGLEDTQYF
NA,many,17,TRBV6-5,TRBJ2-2,TGTGCCAGCAGTTTCGGGCTAGCCTTCGTTCGGACCGGGGAGCTGTTTTTT,CASSFGLAFVRTGELFF
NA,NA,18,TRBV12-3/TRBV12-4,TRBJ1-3,TGTGCCAGCAGTCCCCATACAGACCTCCTCATACCTGGAAACACCATATATTTT,CASSPHTDLLIPGNTIYF
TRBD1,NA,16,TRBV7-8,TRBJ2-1,TGTGCCAGCAGCTTAGGCCAGGGACAGGGCCACAATGAGCAGTTCTTC,CASSLGQGQGHNEQFF
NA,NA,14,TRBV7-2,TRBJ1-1,TGTGCCAGCAGCTTAATAGGGGACGACACTGAAGCTTTCTTT,CASSLIGDDTEAFF
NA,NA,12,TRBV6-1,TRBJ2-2,TGTGCCAGCTTTTTCTACACCGGGGAGCTGTTTTTT,CASFFYTGELFF
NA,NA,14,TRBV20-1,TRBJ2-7,TGCAGTGCTAGAGATTATGGGGTGGCCTACGAGCAGTACTTC,CSARDYGVAYEQYF